This TCR beta chain comes out of a study of T cell clonotyping in hematopoietic cell transplantation. Study-wide context: Recipients' pretransplant samples followed cytoreduction. General study results and limits: Recipient TCR diversity dropped after transplant; expanded clonotypes rose from day 30 to 180. At the given depth, recipient repertoires were over 95% de novo clonotypes. No sorting was done, leaving CD4 and CD8 contributions mixed.

Repertoires were generated with immunoSEQ multiplex PCR, while TCRdb's copy carries only in-frame clones and drops some. The sample holds 25,000 to 35,000 clones, roughly three quarters seen once. This CDR3 has 13 residues. Trimming stripped 2 bases from V and 7 bases from J, with 12 bases between. Germline loops: CDR1 GTSNPN, CDR2 SVGIG (reference sequence). Sample time point: recipient sample about 28 days before transplant, after cytoreduction. This clone was counted only a few times. Its antigen is not identified. This chain links TRBV30 with TRBJ1-5; D might be TRBD1 (5 bases). This material consisted of peripheral blood mononuclear cells, taken before stem cell transplant. The clonotype was recovered from a man between 45 and 60 years old with myelodysplastic syndrome. Some clones in this sample may be carry-over from other donors' samples. The CDR3 loop reads CAWSKQGDQPQHF. The CDR3 DNA reads TGTGCCTGGAGTAAGCAGGGCGACCAGCCCCAGCATTTT.